The following is a T cell receptor (beta chain) sequence with its context. This clone's antigen is unknown. Within one base of it there is no much larger clone, and no base qualities were kept. This sample is drawn from a study of OX40 agonist ivuxolimab in advanced cancers. Regarding the study in general: Ivuxolimab, which targeted the costimulatory receptor OX40 (CD134), was an agonistic, fully human IgG2 monoclonal antibody. Of the approximately 54 patients in dose escalation, some 19 had hepatocellular carcinoma, some 15 had melanoma, 9 had renal cell carcinoma and 9 had head and neck cancer. In the dose-escalation cohort, around four fifths of patients were male, and the mean age was 60 years with a range of 23 to 79. Peripheral TCRbeta sequencing was intended to test whether TCR sequence diversity was altered and clonal T-cell expansion was caused by ivuxolimab. Intravenous ivuxolimab was administered to patients every 2 weeks at six dose levels: 0.01, 0.1, 0.3, 1.5, 3 and 10 mg/kg. Partial responses occurred in three dose-escalation patients, of whom one had hepatocellular carcinoma and two had cutaneous melanoma. Prior anti-PD-1, anti-PD-L1 or anti-CTLA-4 therapy was permitted, and checkpoint inhibitors had been received by around 39% of dose-escalation patients. The paper reports the monotherapy dose-escalation portion (N = 52 patients) of the phase I ivuxolimab trial. Results the study describes overall, beyond this receptor: After ivuxolimab, more expanded clones were found on average in CD8+ T cells than in CD4+ T cells. At doses from 0.1 to 3.0 mg/kg, clonal expansion was seen in both CD4+ and CD8+ blood T cells between baseline and week 6. Low levels of normalized T-cell clonal expansion were also seen in some nonresponding patients. The antigen specificity of the clonally expanded peripheral T cells was not determined. In partial responders in the 0.1-3.0 mg/kg groups, normalized peripheral clonal expansion was found to be among the lowest, especially among CD8+ T cells.

Patients with a history of autoimmune disease or receiving systemic immunosuppression were excluded from the trial. Peripheral blood for TCR sequencing was drawn from every dose cohort at baseline, at cycle 4 day 1 and at cycle 7 day 1. The samples were taken from a phase I, first-in-human, multicenter, open-label dose-escalation trial of ivuxolimab. Adults with locally advanced or metastatic melanoma, renal cell, hepatocellular, or head and neck squamous cell carcinoma were enrolled in the trial. Before TCR sequencing, CD4+ and CD8+ T cells were separately sorted from peripheral blood. The V end loses 0 bases and the J end loses 2 bases, and a stretch of 9 bases separates them. The CDR3 starts with the cysteine, ends with the phenylalanine, and has 14 residues. Only the CDR3 region is kept as DNA, spanning 42 bases read in frame from base 1. CDR1 and CDR2, per the germline V gene, are SGDLS and YYNGEE.

To sequence the TCRbeta CDR3 region, genomic DNA was isolated from the sorted cells. The immunoSEQ Assay was used for sequencing of TCRbeta CDR3 regions. TCRdb obtained this table from immuneACCESS and retained in-frame rearrangements with V and J assigned. These tables miss some clones; where compared with another copy, unresolved V genes account for less than half of the shortfall, and the remainder is unexplained. Across this sample there are tens of thousands of clones, with around 90% seen only once. The ten largest clonotypes hold about 4.8% of the sample. This receptor was taken from an adult with an advanced solid tumor such as melanoma, head and neck, liver or kidney cancer. Sample: CD4+ or CD8+ T cells sorted from blood, taken in a trial of the OX40 agonist ivuxolimab. The chain joins TRBV9 to TRBJ2-7; TRBD2 is a weak D gene call, 5 bases matching. The DNA sequence follows: TGTGCCAGCAGCGTAGGGACTGGGACCTACGAGCAGTACTTC. This gives the protein CASSVGTGTYEQYF. The full variable domain, completed from the reference TRBV9 and TRBJ2-7 proteins outside the CDR3, reads DSGVTQTPKHLITATGQRVTLRCSPRSGDLSVYWYQQSLDQGLQFLIQYYNGEERAKGNILERFSAQQFPDLHSELNLSSLELGDSALYFCASSVGTGTYEQYFGPGTRLTVT.